This T cell receptor (beta chain) comes out of a study of T cell changes during pregnancy in multiple sclerosis. Clones were read by immunoSEQ multiplex PCR, and TCRdb kept only the in-frame ones, dropping some. The sample has about 48,000 clones, over 75% seen once; the top ten hold 1.2%. The sample here was CD4+ T cells from peripheral blood mononuclear cells, taken in the second trimester of pregnancy. The TCR originated in a female donor with multiple sclerosis, enrolled in a pregnancy study.

CDR3 amino acids: CASSSRDRPEQFF. The DNA of the CDR3 is TGCGCCAGCAGCTCGCGGGACAGGCCAGAGCAGTTCTTC. The rearrangement links TRBV5-1 to TRBJ2-1; TRBD1 matches 8 bases. The V and J ends lost 3 bases and 10 bases, in that order; junction bases with no gene match: 6. Per germline, CDR1 SGHRS and CDR2 YFSETQ. There are 13 residues in the CDR3.